The 9 T cell receptor beta chains reported below all come from one sample, sequenced in a study of CD4 T cells in relation to SARS-CoV-2 and coronaviruses. CD4+ T cells from unexposed donors were obtained before the COVID-19 pandemic (2011-2018). After ten to eleven days of culture, CD4+ T cells were isolated. Antigens for these TCRs are unknown. The data were produced by immunoSEQ multiplex PCR, yet TCRdb's version contains in-frame clones alone and is incomplete. This sample has 25,000 or so clones, with over 60% found just once. Sequenced input: CD4+ T cells from PBMCs, cultured in vitro. These TCRs come from a human donor in good health.

V and J are TRBV19 and TRBJ2-1; maybe TRBD1 (7 bases). The length of the CDR3 is 16 residues. V gave up 4 bases and J gave up 6 bases, with 19 bases separating them. CDR1 and CDR2 (germline): LNHDA, SQIVND (reference sequence). CDR3 amino acids: CASSTAGRQGTNEQFF. CDR3 coding DNA: TGTGCCAGTAGTACAGCCGGGAGACAGGGTACCAATGAGCAGTTCTTC.

There are a few counts of this clone. This sequence joins TRBV5-1 and TRBJ1-6; no reliable D call. The germline V and J ends were trimmed by 4 bases and 3 bases, with 8 bases remaining between them. CDR1 and CDR2 from the germline V gene are SGHRS and YFSETQ. The length of the CDR3 is 14 residues. DNA of the CDR3: TGCGCCAGCAGCATCCGAGACTATAATTCACCCCTCCACTTT. Its translation: CASSIRDYNSPLHF.

This rearrangement joins TRBV19 to TRBJ2-7; a weak D match, TRBD2 (5 bases). V lost 7 bases, J lost 0 bases, and 13 bases lay in between. Germline V CDR1 and CDR2: LNHDA, SQIVND (reference sequence). The CDR3 totals 14 residues. In DNA form, the CDR3 reads TGTGCCAGTACCCCGACGGGGAGCTCCTACGAGCAGTACTTC. Translation gives CASTPTGSSYEQYF.

This chain connects TRBV2 to TRBJ2-2; 8 nucleotides match TRBD2. V was pared by 5 bases and J by 7 bases, with 0 bases of the junction left unmatched. CDR1 and CDR2 (germline): SNHLY, FYNNEI. The CDR3 contains 12 residues. Written as DNA, the CDR3 is TGTGCCAGCAGTAGCGGGGGCGGGGAGCTGTTTTTT. Amino acids: CASSSGGGELFF.

This clone occurred a few times. The chain recombines TRBV25-1 with TRBJ2-1; 9 nucleotides match TRBD2. CDR1 and CDR2 from the germline V gene are MGHDK and SYGVNS. This CDR3 is 16 amino acids long. V lost 4 bases, J lost 9 bases, and 13 bases stayed unmatched. CDR3 residues: CASSGTGTSRLSEQFF. CDR3 nucleotide sequence: TGTGCCAGCAGTGGTACCGGGACTAGCCGGCTAAGTGAGCAGTTCTTC.

This clone occurred a few times. The genes are TRBV6-6 and TRBJ1-2; 9 bases map to TRBD1. V shed 6 bases and J 8 bases; nucleotides not matched to a gene: 10. The germline V gene encodes CDR1 MNHNY and CDR2 SVGAGI (reference sequence). The CDR3 is 14 residues long. CDR3: CASRNRGRSSGYTF. In DNA form, the CDR3 reads TGTGCCAGCAGAAACAGGGGGCGTTCGAGCGGCTACACCTTC.

J is TRBJ1-6 and V is TRBV3-1 (or the pseudogene TRBV3-2); a possible D gene is TRBD1 (5 bases). Germline CDR1 LGHDT, CDR2 YNNKEL (reference sequence). The V and J ends lost 1 base and 5 bases respectively, with 9 bases between them. The CDR3 has 15 amino acids. CDR3 loop: CASSQGGAHNSPLHF. In DNA, the CDR3 is TGTGCCAGCAGCCAAGGGGGCGCCCATAATTCACCCCTCCACTTT.

This clone was picked up one time. The V call is TRBV30, the J call TRBJ2-7; 8 positions agree with TRBD1. CDR1 is GTSNPN, CDR2 SVGIG, per germline (reference sequence). The CDR3 totals 14 residues. V trimming: 4 bases; J trimming: 7 bases; junction bases outside the gene matches: 12. The CDR3, as DNA: TGTGCCTGGAACCCTGGACAGGGAGTTTCGGAGCAGTACTTC. Translating it yields CAWNPGQGVSEQYF.

The V gene is TRBV7-2, the J gene TRBJ2-7; 13 nucleotides agree with TRBD2. The CDR3 extends over 15 amino acids. V was clipped by 5 bases and J by 3 bases; unmatched bases: 4. CDR1 and CDR2 (germline): SGHTA, FQGNSA. The CDR3 region is CASSPGLAGDYEQYF. CDR3 sequence (DNA): TGTGCCAGCAGCCCCGGACTAGCGGGAGACTACGAGCAGTACTTC.